The entry that follows covers one T cell receptor (beta chain) sequence. The target antigen is unknown. These data are taken from a study of post-analysis software for immune sequencing data. Study-level results: Included in a set of five TRBV segments more frequent in patients than controls were TRBV5-6, TRBV5-1 and TRBV20-1.

Incorporated into the TCR beta cDNA libraries were unique molecular identifiers, which served to reduce PCR and sequencing biases. TCRdb redid the calling of the PCR reads with MiXCR, one entry per CDR3 protein. Of 650,000 to 900,000 distinct CDR3 sequences in the sample, roughly 46% were seen once. The CDR3 is 13 residues long. The ends were cut back, 1 base at V and 6 bases at J, with 10 bases in the middle. The germline CDR1 and CDR2 sequences are SGHTA and FQGNSA. Specimen: blood. This TCR was recovered from a girl aged 5 to 17 with multiple sclerosis. The chain recombines TRBV7-2 with TRBJ2-7, with D unresolved. The CDR3 DNA is TGTGCCAGCAGCTTAGAAGTAGAATTCGAGCAGTACTTC. Amino acids: CASSLEVEFEQYF.